Following are 9 T cell receptor beta chains from one sample sequenced in a study of CD8 T cells in ankylosing spondylitis. TCRdb re-called the 5' RACE reads with MiXCR, one entry per CDR3 protein. The sample holds nearly 250,000 distinct CDR3 sequences; roughly 32% are singletons and the top ten take approximately 4%. The sequenced material came from blood, either unsorted or a sorted T cell fraction (not recorded which). These receptor sequences come from a male donor with ankylosing spondylitis or in good health (not recorded which).

The V call is TRBV7-9, the J call TRBJ1-2, with a weak D call TRBD1 (5 bases). This CDR3 is built from 14 residues. Germline V gene data show CDR1 as SEHNR and CDR2 as FQNEAQ (reference sequence). Trimming removed 1 base at V and 1 base at J, with 7 bases between. The CDR3 loop is CASSLGDLNYGYTF. The CDR3 nucleotides read TGTGCCAGCAGCTTAGGGGACCTTAACTATGGCTACACCTTC.

This clonotype occurred a few times. The chain employs TRBV10-2 and TRBJ2-6; no definite D call. The length of the CDR3 is 18 residues. Per the germline V gene, CDR1 is WSHSY and CDR2 is SAAADI. Deletions cut 1 base from V and 0 bases from J, with 13 bases between. CDR3: CASSEFLAQDSGANVLTF. CDR3 sequence (DNA): TGCGCCAGCAGTGAGTTTTTAGCCCAAGACTCTGGGGCCAACGTCCTGACTTTC.

In this sample, this clonotype turned up a few times. The rearrangement links TRBV30 to TRBJ1-2; the D is unclear. This CDR3 region has 13 residues. Per germline, CDR1 GTSNPN and CDR2 SVGIG (reference sequence). V lost 1 base and J 7 bases, leaving 13 bases between the germline ends. CDR3 region: CAWSEADYTGYTF. Here the CDR3 DNA reads TGTGCCTGGAGTGAGGCAGATTACACTGGCTACACCTTC. Combining the CDR3 with reference TRBV30 and TRBJ1-2 gives the whole variable domain SQTIHQWPATLVQPVGSPLSLECTVEGTSNPNLYWYRQAAGRGLQLLFYSVGIGQISSEVPQNLSASRPQDRQFILSSKKLLLSDSGFYLCAWSEADYTGYTFGSGTRLTVV.

Only a few counts were recorded for this clonotype. J is TRBJ2-5 and V is TRBV24-1, with 7 bases fitting TRBD1. The CDR3 covers 13 residues. The junction had 3 bases not matched to a gene; V was cut back by 5 bases and J by 4 bases. Germline values: CDR1 KGHDR, CDR2 SFDVKD. The CDR3 DNA is TGTGCCACCAGTGCGGACAGGACAGAGACCCAGTACTTC. Translating it yields CATSADRTETQYF.

The chain links TRBV12-3 or TRBV12-4 to TRBJ2-1; TRBD2 matches 9 bases. V dropped 2 bases and J dropped 5; count of bases not matched to a gene: 4. The CDR3 runs to 15 residues. CDR3 sequence: CASSLFLAGDNEQFF. In nucleotides, the CDR3 is TGTGCCAGCAGTTTATTTTTAGCGGGGGACAATGAGCAGTTCTTC.

The V and J genes are TRBV15 and TRBJ2-3; 11 positions match TRBD2. The ends lost 3 bases at V and 4 bases at J; junction bases unmatched: 18. The CDR3 has 20 amino acids. Germline CDR1 and CDR2: LNHNV and YYDKDF (reference sequence). CDR3 loop: CATSREYGTSGVGYSDTQYF. The CDR3 coding sequence is TGTGCCACCAGCAGGGAGTACGGGACTAGCGGTGTCGGGTATTCAGATACGCAGTATTTT.

This clonotype was detected only a few times. CDR3 DNA sequence: TGCGCGGCGGGACGGGCGATTCTTCGCAATCAGCCCCAGCATTTT. Translation: CAAGRAILRNQPQHF. The chain couples TRBV29-1 to TRBJ1-5, with D perhaps matching TRBD1 (5 bases). Germline assignment: CDR1 SQVTM and CDR2 ANQGSEA. The CDR3 is 15 residues long.

The J gene is TRBJ2-3, the V gene TRBV12-3 or TRBV12-4; D tentatively reads TRBD1 or TRBD2 (5 bases each). CDR3 size: 13 residues. V lost 1 base and J 9 bases, leaving 11 bases between the germline ends. CDR3 coding DNA: TGTGCCAGCAGTTTAGGTCGGGGCAACACGCAGTATTTT. As protein: CASSLGRGNTQYF.

The rearrangement joins TRBV29-1 to TRBJ1-5, with TRBD1 matching 8 bases. V trimming: 4 bases; J trimming: 6 bases; junction bases outside the gene matches: 8. The germline CDR1 and CDR2 sequences are SQVTM and ANQGSEA. This CDR3 is built from 14 residues. CDR3 loop: CSVAKQGEGQPQHF. DNA for the CDR3: TGCAGCGTTGCAAAACAGGGGGAAGGTCAGCCCCAGCATTTT.